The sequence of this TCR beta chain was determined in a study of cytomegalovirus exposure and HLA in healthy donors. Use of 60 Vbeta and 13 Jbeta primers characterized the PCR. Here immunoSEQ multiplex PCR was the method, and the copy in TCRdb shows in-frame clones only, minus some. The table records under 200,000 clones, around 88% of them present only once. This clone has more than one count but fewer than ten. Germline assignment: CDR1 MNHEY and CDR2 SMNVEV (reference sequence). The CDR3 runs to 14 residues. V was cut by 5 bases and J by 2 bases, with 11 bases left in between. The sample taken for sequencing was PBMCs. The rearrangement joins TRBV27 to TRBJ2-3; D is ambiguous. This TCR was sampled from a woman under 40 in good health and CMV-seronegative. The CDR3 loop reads CASSPILNTDTQYF. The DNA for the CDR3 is TGTGCCAGCAGTCCAATACTAAACACAGATACGCAGTATTTT.